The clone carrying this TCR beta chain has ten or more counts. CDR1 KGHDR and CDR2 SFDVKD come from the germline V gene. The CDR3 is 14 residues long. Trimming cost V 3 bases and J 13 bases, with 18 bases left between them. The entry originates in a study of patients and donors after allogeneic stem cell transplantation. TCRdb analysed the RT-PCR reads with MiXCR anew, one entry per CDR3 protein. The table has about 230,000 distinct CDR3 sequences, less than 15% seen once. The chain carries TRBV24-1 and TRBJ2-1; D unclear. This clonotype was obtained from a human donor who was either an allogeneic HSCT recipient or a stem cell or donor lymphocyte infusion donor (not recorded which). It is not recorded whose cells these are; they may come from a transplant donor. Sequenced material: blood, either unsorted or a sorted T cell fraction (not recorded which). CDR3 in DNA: TGTGCCACCAGTGATCCCCGGCGTGCGCTCGTACAGTTCTTC. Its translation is CATSDPRRALVQFF.